These 23 T cell receptor beta chains came from one sample sequenced in a study of T cells after posttransplantation cyclophosphamide listed by TCRdb under 2016. The library relied on the immunoSEQ multiplex PCR assay. This immuneACCESS table, as held by TCRdb, lists in-frame sequences with V and J called but not all clones. Of the missing ones, under half trace to an unresolved V gene in checked studies; the others have no known cause. The sample records approximately 23,000 clones, about 82% of which are singletons. Of the sample, roughly 6.3% is held by the ten largest clones. The specimen was PBMCs. These receptors all come from a woman aged 55 to 70 with a blood cancer, CMV-positive, and with a related stem cell donor.

The genes are TRBV21-1 and TRBJ2-7; the table's D call TRBD2 went unverified against the DNA. TRBV21-1 represents a pseudogene. This CDR3 spans 12 amino acids. The CDR3 sequence is CASSPPEVEQYF. DNA of the CDR3: TGTGCCAGCAGCCCCCCCGAGGTCGAGCAGTACTTC.

The chain is built from TRBV6-5 and TRBJ2-5, with a weak D call TRBD1 (5 bases). CDR1 is MNHEY and CDR2 is SVGAGI in the germline V gene. The ends were cut back, 0 bases at V and 4 bases at J, with 12 bases in the middle. The CDR3 contains 15 residues. The CDR3 loop is CASSYSARVGETQYF. DNA of the CDR3: TGTGCCAGCAGTTACTCCGCCAGGGTCGGAGAGACCCAGTACTTC.

This chain connects TRBV6-5 to TRBJ1-4; unclear D gene. Germline lookup yields CDR1 MNHEY and CDR2 SVGAGI. Trimming took off 5 bases at V and 11 bases at J, with 9 bases between the two ends. The CDR3 length is 11 residues. The CDR3 DNA sequence: TGTGCCAGCAGTCTAACCGGGAAACTGTTTTTT. It specifies CASSLTGKLFF.

The rearrangement uses TRBV9 and TRBJ2-1; TRBD2 matches at 13 bases. Germline-derived CDR1 and CDR2 are SGDLS and YYNGEE. After removal of 3 bases from V and 9 bases from J, the junction contained 6 bases not matched to a gene. CDR3 length: 15 residues. This chain's CDR3 is CASSGGLAGASEQFF. CDR3 nucleotides: TGTGCCAGCAGCGGTGGACTAGCGGGAGCGAGTGAGCAGTTCTTC. Filled out from reference TRBV9 and TRBJ2-1, the complete variable domain reads DSGVTQTPKHLITATGQRVTLRCSPRSGDLSVYWYQQSLDQGLQFLIQYYNGEERAKGNILERFSAQQFPDLHSELNLSSLELGDSALYFCASSGGLAGASEQFFGPGTRLTVL.

This rearrangement joins TRBV27 to TRBJ1-1; a weak D match, TRBD1 (5 bases). V gave up 3 bases and J gave up 4 bases, with 9 bases separating them. From germline, CDR1 is MNHEY and CDR2 SMNVEV (reference sequence). This CDR3 has 13 amino acids. Here the CDR3 DNA reads TGTGCCAGCAGTTTCATGGGGGGCACTGAAGCTTTCTTT. Its translation is CASSFMGGTEAFF.

The chain has TRBV19 and TRBJ2-1; TRBD2 agrees at 9 bases. The trim removed 4 bases at V and 4 bases at J, leaving 8 bases unmatched. The V gene's germline CDR1 is LNHDA and CDR2 SQIVND (reference sequence). This CDR3 contains 16 residues. The DNA for the CDR3 is TGTGCCAGTAGTAGCGTTAGCGGGAGTAGATACAATGAGCAGTTCTTC. Translated, it gives CASSSVSGSRYNEQFF.

This clone was found once. The chain is built from TRBV6-1 and TRBJ2-6; 9 nucleotides align to TRBD1. The CDR3 runs to 18 residues. V was clipped by 4 bases and J by 0 bases; unmatched bases: 7. Germline V gene data show CDR1 as MNHNS and CDR2 as SASEGT. CDR3 in DNA: TGTGCCAGCAGTGGAAAGACAGGGGGTTTCTCTGGGGCCAACGTCCTGACTTTC. It is translated as CASSGKTGGFSGANVLTF.

The chain joins TRBV27 to TRBJ2-1; 12 bases map to TRBD2. V lost 2 bases to trimming and J lost 4 bases; unmatched junction nucleotides: 3. CDR1 is MNHEY and CDR2 is SMNVEV in the germline V gene (reference sequence). CDR3 size: 16 residues. CDR3 DNA sequence: TGTGCCAGCAGTTTAGAGGGACTAGCGGGTTACAATGAGCAGTTCTTC. Amino acids: CASSLEGLAGYNEQFF.

The rearrangement uses TRBV7-6 and TRBJ2-5; D gene uncertain. Germline lookup yields CDR1 SGHVS and CDR2 FNYEAQ. The CDR3 sequence is 13 residues long. The V end lost 5 bases, the J end lost 1 base, and 8 bases lay between the germline ends. CDR3 bases: TGTGCCAGCAGCAGCGAGGTCCAAGAGACCCAGTACTTC. Protein product: CASSSEVQETQYF. The variable domain in full, completed from reference TRBV7-6 and TRBJ2-5, reads GAGVSQSPRYKVTKRGQDVALRCDPISGHVSLYWYRQALGQGPEFLTYFNYEAQQDKSGLPNDRFSAERPEGSISTLTIQRTEQRDSAMYRCASSSEVQETQYFGPGTRLLVL.

The genes are TRBV7-8 and TRBJ1-2; possibly TRBD1 for D (6 bases). V lost 2 bases and J 8 bases, leaving 18 bases between the germline ends. This CDR3 has 15 amino acids. Germline V gene data show CDR1 as SGHVS and CDR2 as FQNEAQ. In DNA, the CDR3 is TGTGCCAGCAGCTTACTGACCGCCGGCGGGGGCGGCTACACCTTC. Translating gives CASSLLTAGGGGYTF.

The chain recombines TRBV2 with TRBJ2-7, with a weak D call TRBD1 (5 bases). The germline V gene encodes CDR1 SNHLY and CDR2 FYNNEI. The V gene lost 4 bases and the J gene lost 6 bases, with 16 bases spanning the gap. This CDR3 comprises 14 residues. The CDR3 coding sequence is TGTGCCAGCAGTGCCCAGGGAACGGGTAGCGAGCAGTACTTC. Residues: CASSAQGTGSEQYF.

This chain links TRBV5-4 with TRBJ1-4; possible D gene TRBD1, 5 bases. The CDR3 is 14 residues long. The V end was cut by 4 bases, the J end by 4 bases, with 11 bases between. Per the germline V gene, CDR1 is SGHNT and CDR2 is YYREEE (reference sequence). CDR3 region: CASSAGLNNEKLFF. In DNA, the CDR3 is TGTGCCAGCAGCGCGGGACTGAATAATGAAAAACTGTTTTTT.

This chain uses TRBV5-1 with TRBJ2-1; 9 bases fit TRBD2. The germline V gene has CDR1 SGHRS and CDR2 YFSETQ. The CDR3 spans 16 residues. V was clipped by 0 bases and J by 4 bases; unmatched bases: 5. The CDR3 protein is CASSLVLAGLYNEQFF. CDR3 bases: TGCGCCAGCAGCTTGGTGCTAGCGGGACTTTACAATGAGCAGTTCTTC.

V usage is TRBV9 and J usage is TRBJ2-3; 8 bases fit TRBD2. Looked up from germline, CDR1 is SGDLS and CDR2 is YYNGEE. V was pared by 5 bases and J by 3 bases, with 8 bases of the junction left unmatched. CDR3 length: 15 amino acids. The CDR3 region is CASRATGGGTDTQYF. In DNA form, the CDR3 reads TGTGCCAGCAGGGCGACGGGAGGGGGGACAGATACGCAGTATTTT.

The chain is built from TRBV27 and TRBJ2-5; 8 bases match TRBD1. V dropped 1 base and J dropped 4; count of bases not matched to a gene: 5. Germline V gene lookup returns CDR1 MNHEY and CDR2 SMNVEV (reference sequence). This CDR3 is 15 amino acids long. CDR3 DNA sequence: TGTGCCAGCAGTTTATTGGGCAGGGGGCCAGAGACCCAGTACTTC. Protein product: CASSLLGRGPETQYF.

V gene TRBV5-8 combines with J gene TRBJ1-2, with 7 bases aligning to TRBD1. The CDR3 is 15 amino acids. With 6 bases clipped from V and 2 bases from J, the junction kept 10 bases outside the gene matches. The V gene's germline CDR1 is SGHTS and CDR2 YDEGEE. CDR3 in amino acids: CASTWVGTANYGYTF. The CDR3 coding sequence is TGTGCCAGCACCTGGGTTGGGACAGCAAACTATGGCTACACCTTC.

In this sample, this clone turned up once. V gene TRBV18 combines with J gene TRBJ1-1; D gene uncertain. Trimming took 5 bases from V and 3 from J, leaving 16 bases between them. The CDR3 extends over 15 amino acids. The germline CDR1 and CDR2 sequences are KGHSH and LQKENI. The CDR3 DNA sequence: TGTGCCAGCTCAGGTACCGGAGGGTTCGACACTGAAGCTTTCTTT. It translates to CASSGTGGFDTEAFF.

The chain links TRBV18 to TRBJ1-5; D not certain. With 2 bases removed from V and 7 bases from J, the gap between germline ends came to 9 bases. This CDR3 region has 13 residues. The V gene's germline CDR1 is KGHSH and CDR2 LQKENI. The CDR3 here is CASSPGREQPQHF. In DNA form, the CDR3 reads TGTGCCAGCTCACCAGGACGGGAGCAGCCCCAGCATTTT.

The genes are TRBV15 and TRBJ2-7; possible D gene TRBD1, 6 bases. The CDR3 totals 15 residues. Germline V gene data show CDR1 as LNHNV and CDR2 as YYDKDF (reference sequence). The V end lost 1 base, the J end lost 4 bases, and 14 bases lay between the germline ends. The CDR3 region has the DNA TGTGCCACCAGCAGAGCCGGGACAATGGGTTACGAGCAGTACTTC. Amino acids: CATSRAGTMGYEQYF.

The chain couples TRBV7-9 to TRBJ1-4, with 9 bases matching TRBD1. The V gene end was trimmed by 6 bases and the J gene end by 3 bases; junction bases not matched to a gene: 2. The CDR3 runs to 14 residues. CDR1 and CDR2 (germline): SEHNR, FQNEAQ (reference sequence). Here the CDR3 reads CASSWTGANEKLFF. The CDR3 bases are TGTGCCAGCAGTTGGACAGGGGCTAATGAAAAACTGTTTTTT.

The CDR3 DNA sequence: TGTGCCTCGGACAGGGGTCAATACAATGAGCAGTTCTTC. As protein: CASDRGQYNEQFF. The V gene is TRBV30, the J gene TRBJ2-1; 9 nucleotides align to TRBD1. The CDR3 loop spans 13 amino acids. Losses at the gene ends were 7 bases for V and 4 bases for J; bases not matched to a gene: 5. Germline CDR1 and CDR2: GTSNPN and SVGIG (reference sequence).

The rearrangement joins TRBV6-5 to TRBJ2-5; D unclear. Germline values: CDR1 MNHEY, CDR2 SVGAGI. The germline V and J ends were trimmed by 2 bases and 0 bases, with 7 bases remaining between them. CDR3 length: 14 residues. CDR3 protein: CASSYGSYQETQYF. CDR3 nucleotides: TGTGCCAGCAGTTACGGCTCCTACCAAGAGACCCAGTACTTC.

Concerning this clone itself: At the DNA level, this CDR3 is encoded by other sequences in the same sample as well. The gene calls are TRBV4-1 and TRBJ2-7; 7 bases line up with TRBD1. The germline gives CDR1 MGHRA, CDR2 YSYEKL. V was pared by 3 bases and J by 4 bases, with 6 bases of the junction left unmatched. The CDR3 totals 14 residues. CDR3 protein: CASSHPDRLYEQYF. CDR3 DNA: TGCGCCAGCAGCCACCCGGACAGGTTATACGAGCAGTACTTC.